One T cell receptor (beta chain) is described in this entry. Possible read error: a much larger clone is one base away. TCR beta CDR3 region amplification was performed from RNA transcripts. HTBI primers were employed in a first-round RT-PCR of the TCR CDR3. TCRdb re-analysed the multiplex PCR reads in MiXCR, keeping a single row per CDR3 protein. This sample carries 550,000 to 700,000 distinct CDR3 sequences, about 14% of them seen once, and the ten largest clones take 4% to 5.5%. The data stem from a study of T cells in Graves' hyperthyroidism and ophthalmopathy. CDR1 is DFQATT and CDR2 is SNEGSKA in the germline V gene (reference sequence). The CDR3 runs to 13 residues.

The chain is built from TRBV20-1 and TRBJ2-7; 7 bases fit TRBD1. The receptor comes from a woman aged 40 to 49 with Graves' ophthalmopathy. Specimen: blood. The CDR3 region has the DNA TGCGGTGCGGACCACAGGGGAGACTACGAGCAGTACTTC. This codes for CGADHRGDYEQYF.